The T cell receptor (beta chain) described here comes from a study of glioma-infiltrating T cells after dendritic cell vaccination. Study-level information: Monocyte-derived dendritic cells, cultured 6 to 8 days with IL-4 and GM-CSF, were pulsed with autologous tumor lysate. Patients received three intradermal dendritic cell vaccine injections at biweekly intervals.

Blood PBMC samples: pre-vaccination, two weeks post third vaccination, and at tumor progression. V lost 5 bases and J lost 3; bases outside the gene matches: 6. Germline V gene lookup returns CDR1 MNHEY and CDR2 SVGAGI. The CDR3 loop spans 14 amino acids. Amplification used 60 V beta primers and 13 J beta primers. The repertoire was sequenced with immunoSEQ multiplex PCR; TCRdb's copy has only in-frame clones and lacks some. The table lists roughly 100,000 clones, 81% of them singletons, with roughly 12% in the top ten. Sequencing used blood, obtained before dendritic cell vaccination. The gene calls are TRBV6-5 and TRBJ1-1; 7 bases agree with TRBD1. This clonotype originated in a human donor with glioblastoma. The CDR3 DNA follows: TGTGCCAGCAGTGTAGACAGGGTCGACACTGAAGCTTTCTTT. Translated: CASSVDRVDTEAFF.